This T cell receptor (beta chain) was documented in a study of blood T cell repertoires in COVID-19. In the authors' workflow: Nucleated cell number was recorded as an estimate derived from reference gene primer amplification. Libraries were prepared by immunoSEQ multiplex PCR; TCRdb keeps only in-frame clonotypes and omits some of them. From that table come the V and J calls and clone size; the DNA was used to work out D and trimming. In the table there are 210,000 or so clones, 83% of which are singletons. Ages ranged from roughly 18 to 100 years, with residence in about 23 US areas. Participants had their cohort set by participant-reported clinical history. The origin of this receptor is a woman in her forties or fifties who had been exposed to COVID-19. The specimen was PBMCs or T cells enriched from blood (not recorded which).

CDR3 protein: CATSGTGIDTQYF. The CDR3 DNA sequence: TGTGCCACCTCCGGGACAGGTATCGATACGCAGTATTTT. The J gene is TRBJ2-3, the V gene TRBV2; 8 bases agree with TRBD1. The germline CDR1 and CDR2 sequences are SNHLY and FYNNEI. V gave up 10 bases and J gave up 6 bases; unmatched junction bases: 9. The CDR3 is 13 amino acids.